This T cell receptor beta chain was sequenced for a study of pediatric ulcerative colitis. As for this clone: What it binds is unknown.

The repertoire was sequenced with immunoSEQ multiplex PCR; TCRdb's copy has only in-frame clones and lacks some. The profile shows 65,000 or so clones, around 85% of them singletons. Notes on the study in general: Compared with controls, ulcerative colitis showed greater blood-rectum clone sharing. A couple of rectal clonotypes were found only in ulcerative colitis patients, all of them.

Trimming cost V 0 bases and J 1 base, with 15 bases left between them. CDR1 is LGHNA and CDR2 is YSLEER in the germline V gene. This CDR3 is 18 amino acids long. This clonotype was obtained from a boy between 10 and 17 years old with severe ulcerative colitis. The chain combines TRBV4-3 with TRBJ2-2; D is ambiguous. Sequencing was carried out using blood. CDR3 DNA sequence: TGCGCCAGCAGCCAAGATCAACCTGCAGTACTGAACACCGGGGAGCTGTTTTTT. Translated: CASSQDQPAVLNTGELFF.